The 3 T cell receptor beta chains below were found in one sample sequenced in a study of blood T cell repertoires in COVID-19. Clones were sequenced by immunoSEQ multiplex PCR, and TCRdb holds only the in-frame ones, with some missing. The table has 300,000 to 400,000 clones, more than 75% seen once. Sequenced sample: peripheral blood. Receptor source: a young woman who had recovered from COVID-19.

The chain carries TRBV10-3 and TRBJ2-4; TRBD1 agrees at 8 bases. The germline V gene has CDR1 ENHRY and CDR2 SYGVKD. This CDR3 contains 18 residues. Trimming cost V 0 bases and J 1 base; bases outside gene matches: 8. The CDR3 DNA reads as TGTGCCATCAGTGAGTCGACAGGGGCAGCTATGGCCAAAAACATTCAGTACTTC. This encodes CAISESTGAAMAKNIQYF.

This rearrangement joins TRBV7-2 to TRBJ2-5, with 7 bases aligning to TRBD2. With 5 bases clipped from V and 4 bases from J, the junction kept 10 bases outside the gene matches. Looked up from germline, CDR1 is SGHTA and CDR2 is FQGNSA. CDR3 length: 15 amino acids. The DNA for the CDR3 is TGTGCCAGCAGCCAATTTGGGGGGGTGCGAGAGACCCAGTACTTC. This translates into CASSQFGGVRETQYF.

The chain couples TRBV19 to TRBJ1-5; tentatively, D is TRBD1 (6 bases). The ends were cut back, 6 bases at V and 7 bases at J, with 22 bases in the middle. The germline V gene has CDR1 LNHDA and CDR2 SQIVND (reference sequence). This CDR3 spans 16 amino acids. The DNA for the CDR3 is TGTGCCAGTAGCCACCGGGGGGGGGCCCGCGGGCAGCCCCAGCATTTT. Translation: CASSHRGGARGQPQHF.